One sample yielded the 8 T cell receptor beta chains listed below, sequenced in a study of shared clonotypes between healthy human individuals. Measured with immunoSEQ multiplex PCR; TCRdb has only the in-frame clones, and not every one. The sample carries 1,400,000 or so clones, roughly 98.5% recorded once. The sequenced sample consisted of naive CD4+ T cells sorted from blood. Subset described: CD45RA+ positively selected. The receptors here all came from a man aged 25-45 years in good health.

The rearrangement links TRBV7-8 to TRBJ2-7; D is uncertain. The V and J ends lost 2 bases and 0 bases respectively, with 17 bases between them. The germline CDR1 and CDR2 sequences are SGHVS and FQNEAQ. This CDR3 is built from 17 residues. CDR3 nucleotides: TGTGCCAGCAGCTTAAAGGGTACAACGACGAGCTCCTACGAGCAGTACTTC. Encoded protein: CASSLKGTTTSSYEQYF.

This clone was detected only once. Other DNA sequences in this sample translate to the same CDR3. The chain couples TRBV20-1 to TRBJ2-1; D gene ambiguous. The germline V and J ends were trimmed by 1 base and 6 bases, with 4 bases remaining between them. CDR1 and CDR2 (germline): DFQATT, SNEGSKA (reference sequence). The CDR3 contains 11 residues. The CDR3 here is CSARVINEQFF. For the CDR3, the DNA is TGCAGTGCTAGAGTGATCAATGAGCAGTTCTTC.

V and J are TRBV15 and TRBJ2-2, with 8 positions matching TRBD2. CDR3 size: 16 residues. CDR1 and CDR2 from the germline V gene are LNHNV and YYDKDF (reference sequence). Trimming cost V 5 bases and J 0 bases; bases outside gene matches: 5. DNA of the CDR3: TGTGCCACCAGCTCCGGGAGGGCCGCGAACACCGGGGAGCTGTTTTTT. Its translation: CATSSGRAANTGELFF.

The CDR3 region is CASSLPGDSTSGRNNEQFF. For the CDR3, the DNA is TGTGCCAGCAGTCTTCCCGGGGACAGCACTAGCGGGAGAAACAATGAGCAGTTCTTC. The chain uses TRBV28 and TRBJ2-1; TRBD2 agrees at 11 bases. J lost 5 bases, V lost 5 bases, and 17 bases had no gene match. Germline V CDR1 and CDR2: MDHEN, SYDVKM. The CDR3 contains 19 residues.

The CDR3 sequence: CASSLVENYGYTF. CDR3 sequence (DNA): TGTGCCAGCAGCTTGGTGGAGAACTATGGCTACACCTTC. V and J are TRBV5-5 and TRBJ1-2; D is undetermined. CDR1 and CDR2 (germline): SGHKS, YYEKEE (reference sequence). V was cut by 0 bases and J by 2 bases, with 5 bases left in between. CDR3 length: 13 amino acids.

CDR3 residues: CASSMGRGLPNEKLFF. CDR3 bases: TGTGCCAGTAGTATGGGCAGGGGTTTGCCTAATGAAAAACTGTTTTTT. The chain has TRBV19 and TRBJ1-4, with a tentative D call TRBD1 (6 bases). The CDR3 runs to 16 residues. V was clipped by 3 bases and J by 3 bases, with 14 bases between them. Looked up from germline, CDR1 is LNHDA and CDR2 is SQIVND (reference sequence).

This clone was observed a single time. The chain carries TRBV29-1 and TRBJ2-1; TRBD2 matches 8 bases. V lost 7 bases and J lost 7; bases outside the gene matches: 12. The CDR3 spans 14 residues. In germline, CDR1 is SQVTM, CDR2 ANQGSEA. The chain's CDR3 is CSAGRGSGKNEQFF. The CDR3 nucleotides are TGCAGCGCTGGCAGGGGTAGCGGGAAGAATGAGCAGTTCTTC.

The chain uses TRBV5-1 and TRBJ2-3, with D tentatively TRBD1 (5 bases). With 3 bases removed from V and 6 bases from J, the gap between germline ends came to 17 bases. CDR3 length: 15 residues. Germline CDR1 reads SGHRS; CDR2 reads YFSETQ. CDR3 protein: CASSYGQGVWDTQYF. DNA for the CDR3: TGCGCCAGCAGCTACGGGCAGGGTGTATGGGATACGCAGTATTTT. The full variable domain, completed using reference TRBV5-1 and TRBJ2-3, is KAGVTQTPRYLIKTRGQQVTLSCSPISGHRSVSWYQQTPGQGLQFLFEYFSETQRNKGNFPGRFSGRQFSNSRSEMNVSTLELGDSALYLCASSYGQGVWDTQYFGPGTRLTVL.